This entry lists 7 T cell receptor beta chains sequenced from one sample in a study of blood T cell repertoires in COVID-19. The assay was immunoSEQ multiplex PCR, and TCRdb's table has in-frame clones only and misses some. The table has fewer than 350,000 clones, 89% seen once; the top ten hold around a tenth. The sequenced sample was PBMCs or T cells enriched from blood (not recorded which). These receptors were collected from a woman between 40 and 50 years old who had recovered from COVID-19.

The rearrangement joins TRBV2 to TRBJ1-1; a possible D gene is TRBD1 (6 bases). The CDR3 sequence is 14 residues long. The germline CDR1 and CDR2 sequences are SNHLY and FYNNEI. V shed 3 bases and J shed 0 bases, with 8 bases lying between them. The chain's CDR3 is CASSDGGLNTEAFF. The CDR3 region has the DNA TGTGCCAGCAGTGATGGGGGCCTGAACACTGAAGCTTTCTTT.

In DNA, the CDR3 is TGTGCCAGCAGCCTAAATGAAGGGGGACGAGAGACCCAGTACTTC. It yields the protein CASSLNEGGRETQYF. The chain is built from TRBV5-6 and TRBJ2-5; possible D gene TRBD1, 6 bases. The germline V gene encodes CDR1 SGHDT and CDR2 YYEEEE. Deletions cut 4 bases from V and 4 bases from J, with 17 bases between. The CDR3 runs to 15 residues.

This chain connects TRBV10-3 to TRBJ2-3, with 13 nucleotides matching TRBD2. CDR1 ENHRY and CDR2 SYGVKD come from the germline V gene. The J segment lost 3 bases and the V segment lost 0 bases, leaving 3 bases of the junction unmatched. This CDR3 is built from 17 residues. Written as DNA, the CDR3 is TGTGCCATCAGTGAGTCGACACTAGCGGGAGGGACAGATACGCAGTATTTT. Protein: CAISESTLAGGTDTQYF.

Only a few counts were recorded for this clone. The chain is built from TRBV11-3 and TRBJ2-2; maybe TRBD2 (5 bases). The CDR3 totals 15 residues. The ends were cut back, 1 base at V and 6 bases at J, with 12 bases in the middle. CDR1 is SGHNT and CDR2 is YENEEA in the germline V gene. This CDR3 reads CASSLALGGSGELFF. CDR3 nucleotides: TGTGCCAGCAGCTTAGCCCTAGGAGGTTCCGGGGAGCTGTTTTTT.

V gene TRBV3-1 (or the pseudogene TRBV3-2) combines with J gene TRBJ2-1; 8 positions agree with TRBD2. Germline V gene lookup returns CDR1 LGHDT and CDR2 YNNKEL (reference sequence). V lost 4 bases to trimming and J lost 0 bases; unmatched junction nucleotides: 2. The CDR3 sequence is 15 residues long. The CDR3 coding sequence is TGTGCCAGCAGCCCCACTAGCGGCTCCTACAATGAGCAGTTCTTC. Its protein is CASSPTSGSYNEQFF.

This chain connects TRBV5-6 to TRBJ2-7; TRBD1 aligns across 7 bases. This CDR3 is built from 13 residues. In germline, CDR1 is SGHDT, CDR2 YYEEEE. V shed 7 bases and J 1 base; nucleotides not matched to a gene: 5. The CDR3 spells CASYRDRSYEQYF. The CDR3, as DNA: TGTGCCAGCTACAGGGACAGATCCTACGAGCAGTACTTC.

The CDR3, as DNA: TGTGCCAGCAGCCAAACGGCAGGGGCTCCTGAAGCTTTCTTT. This gives the protein CASSQTAGAPEAFF. V and J are TRBV14 and TRBJ1-1; a possible D gene is TRBD1 (6 bases). Trimming left V 2 bases short and J 6 bases short, with 13 bases between. CDR3 length equals 14 residues. Per germline, CDR1 SGHDN and CDR2 FVKESK.